This T cell receptor (beta chain) was documented in a study of regulatory T cells in long-lasting Graves disease. The study, taken as a whole, reports: There were preferences for TRBV28, TRBJ1-2 and TRBJ2-5 in persistent disease.

For TCR beta, libraries came from iRepertoire HTBI primers and Arm-PCR of CDR3 regions. Per the original methods: Taken together, the samples had fewer than 70 TRBV and around 14 TRBJ segments identified. MiXCR, run by TCRdb on the multiplex PCR reads, gives a single entry per CDR3 protein. TCRdb's processing, not the authors' own work, is the source of the V and J calls. Here the sample spans about half a million distinct CDR3 sequences, approximately 12% being singletons. Time point: newly diagnosed GD, antithyroid drugs for less than 3 months. The authors made the TCR library using RNA they extracted from PBMCs. The ends were cut back, 6 bases at V and 9 bases at J, with 21 bases in the middle. This CDR3 has 15 amino acids. Germline values: CDR1 SNHLY, CDR2 FYNNEI. This clonotype was picked up a small number of times. Its antigen is still unknown. This sample was also put to use in a study of T cells in Graves' hyperthyroidism and ophthalmopathy.

The rearrangement links TRBV2 to TRBJ2-1, with a possible D match to TRBD2 (6 bases). The TCR sequence derives from a woman aged 25 to 39 with Graves disease. The sample was peripheral blood mononuclear cells (PBMCs), taken at new diagnosis, from a patient treated with antithyroid drugs. DNA for the CDR3: TGTGCCAGCAGGAAGAATAGCGGACTTACGGGTGAGCAGTTCTTC. Translating it yields CASRKNSGLTGEQFF.